These 23 T cell receptor beta chains were sequenced from one sample in a study of beta chain features in type 1 diabetes. Overall study findings and caveats: TCRB CDR3 length was moderately but significantly reduced in all four CD4+ subsets of Type 1 diabetes patients.

Which antigens these TCRs recognize remains unknown. Isolated RNA was reverse transcribed in full, so expressed TCRB transcripts were sequenced. Method: immunoSEQ multiplex PCR; TCRdb's copy keeps in-frame clones and lacks some. The sample holds 640,000 or so clones, about 14% seen once. The specimen sequenced was naive CD4+ T cells from blood. The receptors originated from a man younger than 35 with type 1 diabetes.

V usage is TRBV30 and J usage is TRBJ1-2; D gene uncertain. V was trimmed by 4 bases and J by 2 bases, leaving 11 bases between them. Germline V gene sequence: CDR1 GTSNPN, CDR2 SVGIG (reference sequence). CDR3 size: 13 residues. DNA for the CDR3: TGTGCCTGGATGGTTCCTGGGAACTATGGCTACACCTTC. Protein: CAWMVPGNYGYTF.

The genes are TRBV7-8 and TRBJ1-6; 8 bases are shared with TRBD1. The V and J ends lost 1 base and 9 bases, in that order; junction bases with no gene match: 5. In germline, CDR1 is SGHVS, CDR2 FQNEAQ. The CDR3 extends over 15 amino acids. As DNA, the CDR3 is TGTGCCAGCAGCTTAGGGACAGGGACGGCTTCACCCCTCCACTTT. It specifies CASSLGTGTASPLHF.

Points on this clone: Other DNA sequences in this specimen translate into the identical CDR3. The chain joins TRBV5-4 to TRBJ2-1; 7 bases align to TRBD1. This CDR3 has 15 amino acids. Trimming removed 0 bases from V and 1 base from J; junction bases left unmatched: 1. Germline-derived CDR1 and CDR2 are SGHNT and YYREEE (reference sequence). The CDR3 DNA reads as TGTGCCAGCAGCTTGGGACAGGGATCCTACAATGAGCAGTTCTTC. Amino acids: CASSLGQGSYNEQFF.

This sequence joins TRBV14 and TRBJ2-1, with no clear D. The V end was cut by 4 bases, the J end by 6 bases, with 13 bases between. The CDR3 consists of 14 residues. Germline V gene lookup returns CDR1 SGHDN and CDR2 FVKESK. The CDR3 DNA sequence: TGTGCCAGCAGCCCGAGCCTGACCGTCAATGAGCAGTTCTTC. Protein sequence: CASSPSLTVNEQFF.

This clone came up a few times. V is TRBV7-2 and J is TRBJ2-3, with TRBD2 matching over 10 bases. Germline V gives CDR1 SGHTA, CDR2 FQGNSA. V was pared by 5 bases and J by 6 bases, with 8 bases of the junction left unmatched. The CDR3 length is 15 residues. The CDR3 bases are TGTGCCAGCAGCCCCACTAGCGGGACGTGGGATACGCAGTATTTT. Amino acid sequence: CASSPTSGTWDTQYF.

V usage is TRBV29-1 and J usage is TRBJ2-1; perhaps TRBD2 as D (7 bases). CDR1 is SQVTM, CDR2 ANQGSEA, per germline. Trimming shortened V by 6 bases and J by 15 bases, and 21 bases separated the two germline ends. The CDR3 runs 12 residues. The CDR3 spells CSVVGGGQARFF. CDR3 coding DNA: TGCAGCGTCGTGGGGGGGGGACAAGCGCGGTTCTTC.

The chain combines TRBV11-2 with TRBJ2-3, with 9 bases aligning to TRBD2. The germline gives CDR1 SGHAT, CDR2 FQNNGV. This CDR3 is 15 amino acids long. Losses at the gene ends were 2 bases for V and 4 bases for J; bases not matched to a gene: 4. The CDR3 spells CASSLTRGGADTQYF. The DNA of the CDR3 is TGTGCCAGCAGCTTAACGCGCGGGGGGGCAGATACGCAGTATTTT.

The chain is built from TRBV6-5 and TRBJ1-1; D gene uncertain. Germline V gene lookup returns CDR1 MNHEY and CDR2 SVGAGI. This CDR3 comprises 16 residues. Trimming removed 0 bases at V and 0 bases at J, with 11 bases between. The CDR3 spells CASSYSTFPVNTEAFF. CDR3 coding DNA: TGTGCCAGCAGTTACTCCACGTTTCCGGTGAACACTGAAGCTTTCTTT.

This clone was found a few times. The chain couples TRBV29-1 to TRBJ2-3; 7 bases agree with TRBD1. This CDR3 has 14 residues. The germline V gene encodes CDR1 SQVTM and CDR2 ANQGSEA. V was clipped by 7 bases and J by 0 bases; unmatched bases: 7. DNA of the CDR3: TGCAGCGGAGGGGGCAGTCGCAGCACAGATACGCAGTATTTT. Protein: CSGGGSRSTDTQYF.

Comments on this clone: Additional DNA sequences in this sample encode the identical CDR3. The V gene is TRBV30, the J gene TRBJ1-4, with D possibly TRBD1 on 6 matching bases. The CDR3 has 12 amino acids. With 3 bases removed from V and 8 bases from J, the gap between germline ends came to 10 bases. Germline CDR1 and CDR2: GTSNPN and SVGIG (reference sequence). This chain's CDR3 is CAWSRGGEKLFF. DNA of the CDR3: TGTGCCTGGAGCAGGGGAGGCGAAAAACTGTTTTTT.

This clone was counted once. The chain has TRBV4-1 and TRBJ2-7; tentatively, D is TRBD1 (6 bases). The CDR3 is 14 amino acids. The germline V gene has CDR1 MGHRA and CDR2 YSYEKL. Trimming pared 4 bases from V and 1 base from J, leaving 11 bases between. This CDR3 is CASSRRDTSYEQYF. DNA for the CDR3: TGCGCCAGCAGCCGCCGGGACACTTCCTACGAGCAGTACTTC.

This clone was observed a few times. CDR3 nucleotide sequence: TGTGCCAGCAGCTCAGCAAATACGCAGTATTTT. It codes for CASSSANTQYF. The chain joins TRBV9 to TRBJ2-3; unclear D gene. The CDR3 spans 11 residues. Trimming cost V 4 bases and J 7 bases, with 7 bases left between them. Germline CDR1 SGDLS, CDR2 YYNGEE.

The sample holds one count of this clone. The genes are TRBV6-6 and TRBJ2-4; D not certain. Trimming cost V 4 bases and J 0 bases, with 10 bases left between them. The CDR3 contains 15 residues. The germline gives CDR1 MNHNY, CDR2 SVGAGI (reference sequence). CDR3 sequence: CASSSISLAKNIQYF. For the CDR3, the DNA is TGTGCCAGCAGTTCCATCTCCCTAGCCAAAAACATTCAGTACTTC.

This clone has a handful of counts. This chain links TRBV7-9 with TRBJ2-5, with D perhaps TRBD2 (6 bases). Germline V gives CDR1 SEHNR, CDR2 FQNEAQ (reference sequence). V lost 5 bases and J 9 bases, leaving 13 bases between the germline ends. This CDR3 has 12 amino acids. CDR3 sequence reads: CASSLPGEAQYF. DNA for the CDR3: TGTGCCAGCAGCCTACCCGGGGAGGCCCAGTACTTC.

This sequence joins TRBV30 and TRBJ1-4, with D perhaps matching TRBD1 (5 bases). The CDR3 covers 12 residues. With 4 bases removed from V and 8 bases from J, the gap between germline ends came to 11 bases. Germline lookup yields CDR1 GTSNPN and CDR2 SVGIG (reference sequence). CDR3 protein: CAWMGGEEKLFF. The CDR3 DNA reads as TGTGCCTGGATGGGAGGGGAGGAAAAACTGTTTTTT.

This clone was counted between two and nine times. The V gene is TRBV10-3, the J gene TRBJ2-1; D is perhaps TRBD1 or TRBD2 (5 bases each). The CDR3 covers 16 residues. Trimming shortened V by 3 bases and J by 4 bases, and 16 bases separated the two germline ends. Germline V gives CDR1 ENHRY, CDR2 SYGVKD. The CDR3 spells CAISEHGTEAYNEQFF. The CDR3 DNA reads TGTGCCATCAGTGAACACGGGACGGAGGCTTACAATGAGCAGTTCTTC.

The CDR3 is CATNQREVKFF. The CDR3 region has the DNA TGCGCCACCAACCAGCGGGAGGTGAAGTTCTTC. This chain joins TRBV10-2 and TRBJ2-1, with 9 bases aligning to TRBD2. V shed 10 bases, J shed 14 bases, and the junction held 9 bases outside the gene matches. The CDR3 is 11 amino acids. Germline assignment: CDR1 WSHSY and CDR2 SAAADI.

The chain combines TRBV7-2 with TRBJ1-1, with D tentatively TRBD1 (6 bases). Germline CDR1 SGHTA, CDR2 FQGNSA. The CDR3 is 14 residues long. Trimming left V 7 bases short and J 3 bases short, with 15 bases between. In DNA form, the CDR3 reads TGTGCCAGCACCCGGGGGGGGCGGGACACTGAAGCTTTCTTT. Its translation is CASTRGGRDTEAFF.

The chain joins TRBV19 to TRBJ2-5; TRBD1 might be the D (6 bases). Germline lookup yields CDR1 LNHDA and CDR2 SQIVND (reference sequence). V gave up 1 base and J gave up 3 bases, with 15 bases separating them. The CDR3 totals 16 residues. CDR3 in amino acids: CASSIGSGAGEETQYF. CDR3 DNA: TGTGCCAGTAGTATAGGATCAGGGGCTGGGGAAGAGACCCAGTACTTC.

The V gene is TRBV7-9, the J gene TRBJ2-3; 13 nucleotides align to TRBD2. V shed 4 bases, J shed 4 bases, and the junction held 11 bases outside the gene matches. The CDR3 loop spans 18 amino acids. Germline CDR1 SEHNR, CDR2 FQNEAQ (reference sequence). The CDR3 reads CASSYGLAGERVADTQYF. The DNA of the CDR3 is TGTGCCAGCAGCTACGGACTAGCGGGGGAAAGGGTGGCAGATACGCAGTATTTT.

The rearrangement links TRBV7-6 to TRBJ2-5, with 8 bases aligning to TRBD1. V lost 6 bases and J lost 4; bases outside the gene matches: 13. CDR3 size: 16 residues. CDR1 SGHVS and CDR2 FNYEAQ come from the germline V gene. Written as DNA, the CDR3 is TGTGCCAGCAGTAAACTGACAGGGGTAGGAGGAGAGACCCAGTACTTC. It encodes CASSKLTGVGGETQYF.

This clone was picked up a small number of times. This specimen includes other DNA sequences encoding the same CDR3. The V call is TRBV30, the J call TRBJ2-3; 7 positions match TRBD1. V shed 0 bases, J shed 1 base, and the junction held 4 bases outside the gene matches. The CDR3 runs to 15 residues. Germline CDR1 GTSNPN, CDR2 SVGIG (reference sequence). The CDR3 spells CAWSVRGQGTDTQYF. CDR3 in DNA: TGTGCCTGGAGTGTACGTGGACAGGGCACAGATACGCAGTATTTT. Based on the CDR3 plus reference TRBV30 and TRBJ2-3, the full variable domain is SQTIHQWPATLVQPVGSPLSLECTVEGTSNPNLYWYRQAAGRGLQLLFYSVGIGQISSEVPQNLSASRPQDRQFILSSKKLLLSDSGFYLCAWSVRGQGTDTQYFGPGTRLTVL.

There are a few counts of this clone. This chain links TRBV30 with TRBJ2-2, with TRBD1 matching 7 bases. This CDR3 region has 11 residues. V trimming: 8 bases; J trimming: 6 bases; junction bases outside the gene matches: 3. CDR1 GTSNPN and CDR2 SVGIG come from the germline V gene (reference sequence). CDR3 protein: CAGQGAGELFF. The CDR3 DNA sequence: TGTGCCGGCCAGGGGGCCGGGGAGCTGTTTTTT.